This T cell receptor (beta chain) was obtained from a study of cytomegalovirus exposure and HLA in healthy donors. This CDR3 region has 13 residues. V was pared by 10 bases and J by 3 bases, with 4 bases of the junction left unmatched. Germline V CDR1 and CDR2: MNHNS, SASEGT. Points on this clone: What it recognizes is unknown.

With 60 Vbeta and 13 Jbeta primers, the PCR was carried out. Using immunoSEQ multiplex PCR, the repertoire was profiled, and TCRdb retains in-frame clones only, with some absent. The table lists 130,000 or so clones, approximately 71% of them singletons. Study-level points and caveats: Most TCR beta V segments were productive about 87% or about 30% of the time in an earlier analysis.

The clonotype comes from a woman aged 55-75 years in good health and CMV-seronegative. Sequencing was done on a sample of PBMCs. The J gene is TRBJ2-1, the V gene TRBV6-1, with 9 bases that match TRBD1. CDR3 sequence: CATEGQGYNEQFF. The CDR3 DNA reads TGTGCCACAGAGGGACAGGGCTACAATGAGCAGTTCTTC.